This T cell receptor beta chain originates from a study of T cells in Graves' hyperthyroidism and ophthalmopathy (dated by TCRdb to between 2017 and 2020). Looking at the study overall: Peripheral blood was collected at initial diagnosis, before any treatment. Once sampling was done, hyperthyroidism patients were given methimazole at a starting dose of 30 mg daily, whereas ophthalmopathy patients were given high-dose intravenous methylprednisolone. In addition, the study compared T-cell repertoires in thyroid tissue and in blood from roughly six Graves' hyperthyroidism patients. A discovery cohort of about a hundred patients, about 43 with Graves' ophthalmopathy and approximately 60 with stable Graves' hyperthyroidism, was used to find distinguishing TCR V-J signatures. Whether ophthalmopathy could be predicted prospectively was tested in an independent validation cohort made up of about 18 hyperthyroidism patients plus 17 patients who later progressed to ophthalmopathy. The 100 discovery patients were randomly divided into training and test sets at a 7:3 ratio. The paper reports TCR Vbeta CDR3 sequencing of approximately 140 peripheral blood samples: some 41 ophthalmopathy, fewer than 80 hyperthyroidism and 17 progressor patients. Findings and caveats that apply to the study as a whole: In validation, progression to ophthalmopathy was predicted by the model with nearly 71% sensitivity and around 76% specificity, a median of 6.5 months before onset. Most expanded thyroid clonotypes (frequency above 0.001) were also found in blood, which suggests that blood repertoires may mirror thyroid immune responses. Sample size was not statistically predetermined, and investigators were not blinded to group allocation. Ophthalmopathy was separated from stable hyperthyroidism by a 13 V-J signature model, with about 88% sensitivity and about 81% specificity obtained in cross-validation and 80%/75% obtained in testing.

The CDR3 covers 12 residues, taking in both the cysteine and the phenylalanine. Only the CDR3 part of the read is kept: 36 bases, read in frame from the first base. According to the germline V gene, CDR1 reads SNHLY and CDR2 reads FYNNEI. V is cut by 11 bases and J by 0 bases, and the space between the germline ends is 10 bases. Hyperthyroidism patients were newly diagnosed, had a disease duration of under 2 months, and were aged 18 to 65 years. The study excluded patients with uncontrolled infections, other autoimmune diseases, pregnancy or lactation. Clinical symptoms, serum thyroxine and TRAb, thyroid ultrasound, and orbital computed tomography formed the basis for the diagnoses. For progressor patients, blood was drawn at the first diagnosis of hyperthyroidism, before any ophthalmopathy symptoms had appeared. Ficoll-Paque density gradient centrifugation was used to isolate PBMCs from around 9.1 ml of fresh peripheral blood. Progressor patients were defined as those initially diagnosed with Graves' hyperthyroidism in whom ophthalmopathy developed during follow-up. Total RNA was extracted with Trizol reagent, and quality was checked on an Agilent 2100 Bioanalyzer.

TCR beta CDR3 regions were amplified from RNA transcripts. The first round of RT-PCR for the TCR CDR3 was performed with the HTBI primer set and the Qiagen OneStep RT-PCR kit. Libraries were constructed in a second round of multiplex PCR, after which size selection and purification were performed. The libraries were sequenced on an Illumina HiSeq2000 using paired-end 100 bp reads. For the original study's pipeline: Raw data were processed with SOAPnuke, discarding reads with adapters, uncalled bases, mean Phred below 15, or no exact constant-primer or identifier match. High-quality paired reads were merged with COPE v1.2.5, and unique nucleotide sequences were defined as clonotypes. Clonotypes were aligned to IMGT TRBV, TRBD and TRBJ reference segments using MiTCR v1.1. The analysis was restricted to V-J combinations with a frequency above 0.0001, which together covered around 99% of the repertoires. A TCS score was defined as the ratio between F50 (clonal expansion) and ExV (chaos), using BLOSUM62-based TCRdist between CDR3 peptides within each V-J. Welch's t-statistics and random forest reduced fewer than 600 V-J features to 13, which were used in a naive Bayes classifier (R e1071). The public reads were quality trimmed at Q25 with fastp and then assembled into clones with MiXCR by TCRdb, keeping productive beta chains. Every distinct CDR3 protein forms one entry, paired with its most common genes and DNA. The V and J calls and clone size come from TCRdb's table, not from the authors' own analysis. The sample records 550,000 to 850,000 distinct CDR3 sequences, around a sixth of which are singletons. The top ten hold roughly 17% of the sample.

This clonotype was detected only once. The target of this receptor is not known. Being one base from a much bigger clone, this may be a read error. The TCR originated in a woman between 50 and 59 years old with Graves' hyperthyroidism that later progressed to Graves' ophthalmopathy. The V and J segments used are TRBV2 and TRBJ1-1, with the D gene call left open. Sequenced: blood. This receptor carries the CDR3 CAAGGMNTEAFF. The bases are TGTGCCGCTGGCGGCATGAACACTGAAGCTTTCTTT.